This T cell receptor (beta chain) is drawn from a study of blood T cell repertoires in COVID-19. At the level of the study: The origin of the acute and convalescent COVID-19 samples was the United States, Italy and Spain. Sources were T cells, B-cell-depleted T cells, or PBMCs; the material itself was cDNA or gDNA.

How the authors handled the data: Amplified reference gene primers provided the basis for estimating nucleated cell counts. Assay used: immunoSEQ multiplex PCR; TCRdb lists only in-frame clones, some missing. The V and J calls and clone size come from that table; D and trimming were worked out from the DNA. The repertoire holds some 250,000 clones, with around 84% as singletons. CDR1 is SGHTA, CDR2 FQGTGA, per germline. This CDR3 spans 17 amino acids. V lost 5 bases, J lost 5 bases, and 24 bases lay in between. The chain carries TRBV7-3 and TRBJ2-5, with D possibly TRBD2 on 5 matching bases. The clonotype was recovered from a man in his 60s with acute or convalescent COVID-19. The sample comprised peripheral blood. The CDR3 nucleotides are TGTGCCAGCAGCCCCCCGGGGTGGCCAGACCCTGGCGAGACCCAGTACTTC. It yields the protein CASSPPGWPDPGETQYF.